The present TCR beta chain was sequenced within a study of molecular identifiers for immune sequencing clone quantification. In the study overall: In replicates, RNA taken from roughly 21,000 or 96,000 naive CD8 cells was divided five ways, and four portions underwent sequencing.

Libraries for naive CD8 T cells, which were made from around 20,000 to 1,000,000 sorted cells, drew on 10%, 30% or 50% of the RNA. Sorting isolated naive CD8 T cells as CD8+CD4-CCR7+CD45RA+ events. This clonotype was seen repeatedly, ten times or more. Trimming left V 2 bases short and J 6 bases short, with 11 bases between. Per germline, CDR1 MNHNY and CDR2 SVGAGI (reference sequence). The CDR3 consists of 13 residues. TCRdb re-derived calls from the PCR reads in MiXCR, one entry per CDR3 protein. This sample has about 640,000 distinct CDR3 sequences, with approximately 20% found just once. The origin of this receptor is a human donor in good health. Some libraries in this study had Jurkat cell RNA spiked in. Sequenced: naive CD8+ T cells from blood, with Jurkat cell RNA spiked in. This sample's subset: FACS-sorted CD8+CD4-CCR7+CD45RA+ naive T cells. The chain carries TRBV6-6 and TRBJ2-7; possibly TRBD1 or TRBD2 for D (5 bases each). The CDR3 sequence is CASSYGPGTEQYF. CDR3 DNA sequence: TGTGCCAGCAGTTACGGGCCAGGGACCGAGCAGTACTTC.